The present TCR beta chain was sequenced within a study of patients and donors after allogeneic stem cell transplantation. V lost 1 base and J 7 bases, leaving 19 bases between the germline ends. This CDR3 has 16 amino acids. CDR1 is SGHTA, CDR2 FQGNSA, per germline. TCRdb used MiXCR to reprocess the RT-PCR reads, holding one entry per CDR3 protein. The sample yields roughly 940,000 distinct CDR3 sequences, 15% to 20% seen once. This clonotype was counted a few times. The receptor comes from a human donor who was either an allogeneic HSCT recipient or a stem cell or donor lymphocyte infusion donor (not recorded which). It is not recorded whose cells these are; they may come from a transplant donor. The chain links TRBV7-2 to TRBJ1-2; D unclear. The sequencing sample was made of blood, either unsorted or a sorted T cell fraction (not recorded which). The CDR3, as DNA: TGTGCCAGCAGCTTAGGAAGGGCCGCAGCTAGTGGTGGCTACACCTTC. As protein: CASSLGRAAASGGYTF. Full variable domain (remainder filled in from reference TRBV7-2 and TRBJ1-2): GAGVSQSPSNKVTEKGKDVELRCDPISGHTALYWYRQSLGQGLEFLIYFQGNSAPDKSGLPSDRFSAERTGGSVSTLTIQRTQQEDSAVYLCASSLGRAAASGGYTFGSGTRLTVV.